These T cell receptor beta chains were read from a single sample in a study of metastatic and nonmetastatic thyroid tumors. TCRdb re-called the PCR reads via MiXCR. The sample holds 17,000 or so clones; 27% are singletons and the top ten take about 14%. Sequencing was performed on adjacent normal tissue. These TCRs come from a female donor with papillary thyroid cancer or a benign thyroid nodule (not recorded which). Some clones in this sample may be carry-over from other donors' samples. Each CDR3 is given with its conserved first and last residue. D genes are given only for firm matches. Where a row states a size, it is once, few, many or the class of an expanded clone; other rows omit it.

clone size	V gene	J gene	D gene	CDR3 protein	CDR3 DNA
.	TRBV20-1	TRBJ1-1	TRBD1	CSAALSSGQGASGTEAFF	TGCAGTGCTGCCCTCTCATCGGGACAGGGGGCGTCGGGCACTGAAGCTTTCTTT
few	TRBV2	TRBJ1-5	TRBD1	CASLRQGDQPQHF	TGTGCCAGCCTCAGACAGGGGGATCAGCCCCAGCATTTT
medium-sized	TRBV7-9	TRBJ1-1	TRBD1	CASSLDHLQGRRNTEAFF	TGTGCCAGCAGCTTAGACCATCTACAGGGGAGGAGGAACACTGAAGCTTTCTTT
few	TRBV2	TRBJ1-4	.	CASSERTDNEKLFF	TGTGCCAGCAGTGAAAGGACGGATAATGAAAAACTGTTTTTT
few	TRBV19	TRBJ1-1	.	CASSSWTEAFF	TGTGCCAGTAGTTCGTGGACTGAAGCTTTCTTT
few	TRBV28	TRBJ2-1	TRBD1	CASRTGTASYNEQFF	TGTGCCAGCAGGACGGGGACAGCCTCCTACAATGAGCAGTTCTTC
few	TRBV19	TRBJ1-6	TRBD1	CASREIGRGRDSPLHF	TGTGCCAGTAGGGAGATTGGAAGGGGGCGTGATTCACCCCTCCACTTT
few	TRBV11-2	TRBJ1-4	TRBD1	CASSLVYPGQGAQDEKLFF	TGTGCCAGCAGCTTAGTGTACCCGGGACAGGGGGCGCAGGATGAAAAACTGTTTTTT
few	TRBV27	TRBJ1-5	.	CASSQGGQPQHF	TGTGCCAGCAGCCAGGGTGGGCAGCCCCAGCATTTT
few	TRBV2	TRBJ2-1	.	CASGVWAGYNEQFF	TGTGCCAGCGGGGTCTGGGCGGGGTACAATGAGCAGTTCTTC
few	TRBV27	TRBJ2-1	.	CASGFYEQFF	TGTGCCAGCGGATTCTATGAGCAGTTCTTC
.	TRBV30	TRBJ1-2	TRBD1	CAWTPGQGASYGYTF	TGTGCCTGGACTCCGGGACAGGGGGCGAGCTATGGCTACACCTTC
few	TRBV5-1	TRBJ1-2	.	CASSLAGLDGYTF	TGCGCCAGCAGCTTGGCTGGATTGGATGGCTACACCTTC
.	TRBV4-1	TRBJ2-3	TRBD1	CASSHFGQADRDTQYF	TGCGCCAGCAGCCACTTTGGACAGGCGGATCGGGATACGCAGTATTTT
few	TRBV7-7	TRBJ2-3	TRBD2	CASSQTSGGDTQYF	TGTGCTAGCAGCCAGACTAGCGGTGGTGATACGCAGTATTTT
.	TRBV27	TRBJ2-7	TRBD1	CASSYRGFGYEQYF	TGTGCCAGCAGTTACAGGGGTTTCGGCTACGAGCAGTACTTC
.	TRBV6-2/TRBV6-3	TRBJ2-1	TRBD2	CASSYPKGLAGEGGEQFF	TGTGCCAGCAGTTACCCGAAGGGCCTAGCGGGAGAGGGGGGTGAGCAGTTCTTC
once	TRBV20-1	TRBJ2-7	.	CSASPGLSYEQYF	TGCAGTGCTAGCCCAGGGCTATCCTACGAGCAGTACTTC
.	TRBV20-1	TRBJ2-7	.	CSASLGENYEQYF	TGCAGTGCTAGTCTTGGGGAAAACTACGAGCAGTACTTC
.	TRBV18	TRBJ1-1	.	CASSSRQSEDYF	TGTGCCAGCTCATCTAGACAATCGGAAGATTACTTT
few	TRBV24-1	TRBJ2-2	.	CATSDLAANTGELFF	TGTGCCACCAGTGACCTCGCCGCGAACACCGGGGAGCTGTTTTTT
.	TRBV5-1	TRBJ1-2	.	CASRDNFDGYTF	TGCGCCAGCCGGGATAACTTTGATGGCTACACCTTC
medium-sized	TRBV2	TRBJ2-3	TRBD2	CASSEPRTSGNSDTQYF	TGTGCCAGCAGTGAACCGAGGACTAGCGGGAACTCAGATACGCAGTATTTT
few	TRBV7-9	TRBJ2-3	.	CASKADTQYF	TGTGCCAGCAAGGCAGATACGCAGTATTTT
few	TRBV6-1	TRBJ1-2	.	CASSNPGTGGRGGYTF	TGTGCCAGCAGTAACCCCGGGACCGGGGGTCGGGGTGGCTACACCTTC
.	TRBV7-8	TRBJ2-3	TRBD2	CASSSSGSGTDTQYF	TGTGCCAGCAGCTCTAGCGGGAGTGGGACAGATACGCAGTATTTT
once	TRBV30	TRBJ1-4	.	CAWSVELGTNEKLFF	TGTGCCTGGAGCGTGGAACTGGGTACTAATGAAAAACTGTTTTTT
.	TRBV27	TRBJ2-7	.	CASSKTGSYGQYF	TGTGCCAGCAGTAAGACAGGCTCCTACGGGCAGTACTTC
few	TRBV6-1	TRBJ2-2	.	CASSQAPNTGELFF	TGTGCCAGCAGCCAGGCCCCAAACACCGGGGAGCTGTTTTTT
.	TRBV28	TRBJ2-5	.	CASDLGETQYF	TGTGCCAGTGACTTAGGGGAGACCCAGTACTTC
.	TRBV6-4	TRBJ1-5	.	CASSEEQPQHF	TGTGCCAGCAGTGAGGAGCAGCCCCAGCATTTT
few	TRBV19	TRBJ2-3	.	CASSVFAGCTDTQYF	TGTGCCAGTAGTGTCTTTGCGGGGTGCACAGATACGCAGTATTTT
.	TRBV19	TRBJ2-3	.	CAIARDTTDTQYF	TGTGCCATCGCGCGGGACACCACAGATACGCAGTATTTT
.	TRBV5-1	TRBJ2-1	.	CASSFMTVTYNEQFF	TGCGCCAGCAGCTTTATGACGGTAACCTACAATGAGCAGTTCTTC
.	TRBV6-2/TRBV6-3	TRBJ2-1	TRBD2	CASSFSGTRPTNEQFF	TGTGCCAGCAGTTTCTCCGGGACTAGGCCCACCAATGAGCAGTTCTTC
once	TRBV20-1	TRBJ2-7	.	CSATDEVTYEQYF	TGCAGTGCTACGGACGAAGTTACCTACGAGCAGTACTTC
many	TRBV18	TRBJ2-3	.	CASPPMGRTDTQYF	TGTGCCAGCCCCCCTATGGGGAGGACAGATACGCAGTATTTT
.	TRBV5-1	TRBJ1-1	.	CASSLRQAMNTEAFF	TGCGCCAGCAGCTTACGACAGGCTATGAACACTGAAGCTTTCTTT
.	TRBV28	TRBJ2-5	.	CASSLSQIQETQYF	TGTGCCAGCAGTTTATCCCAGATACAAGAGACCCAGTACTTC
large	TRBV6-5	TRBJ2-7	.	CASSYSLPYSYEQYF	TGTGCCAGCAGTTACTCTCTTCCCTACTCCTACGAGCAGTACTTC
large	TRBV11-3	TRBJ2-5	.	CASSFGRSRRETQYF	TGTGCCAGCAGCTTTGGCAGGTCTAGAAGAGAGACCCAGTACTTC
.	TRBV4-1	TRBJ2-7	.	CASSQSLRDLSYEQYF	TGCGCCAGCAGCCAAAGCCTCCGGGACCTCTCCTACGAGCAGTACTTC
.	TRBV18	TRBJ1-5	.	CASSSDMAQPQHF	TGTGCCAGCTCTTCAGACATGGCTCAGCCCCAGCATTTT
many	TRBV27	TRBJ2-7	TRBD1	CASSFSGTGQNSYEQYF	TGTGCCAGCAGTTTTTCAGGGACAGGGCAAAATTCCTACGAGCAGTACTTC
few	TRBV28	TRBJ2-1	TRBD2	CASSPVERGGNEQFF	TGTGCCAGCAGCCCTGTGGAGCGGGGCGGCAATGAGCAGTTCTTC
few	TRBV11-2	TRBJ2-1	.	CASIPRLSSSYNEQFF	TGTGCCAGCATCCCTCGGCTCTCGAGCTCCTACAATGAGCAGTTCTTC
many	TRBV10-3	TRBJ2-1	TRBD2	CAIRGLADNEQFF	TGTGCCATCAGGGGACTAGCGGACAATGAGCAGTTCTTC
many	TRBV12-3/TRBV12-4	TRBJ1-2	.	CASMRQAVYTF	TGTGCCAGCATGAGACAGGCGGTCTACACCTTC
.	TRBV30	TRBJ1-2	.	CAQIDRTYGYTF	TGTGCCCAAATAGATCGGACCTATGGCTACACCTTC
.	TRBV6-6	TRBJ1-5	.	CASSTLGRPQPQHF	TGTGCCAGCAGTACTCTCGGACGGCCGCAGCCCCAGCATTTT
.	TRBV28	TRBJ2-7	.	CASRGGGTRGEQYF	TGTGCCAGCAGGGGGGGGGGCACTCGAGGCGAGCAGTACTTC
.	TRBV30	TRBJ1-2	TRBD1	CAWSNTGGNGYTF	TGTGCCTGGAGCAATACAGGGGGAAATGGCTACACCTTC
.	TRBV7-2	TRBJ2-1	TRBD1	CASRPPGGSYEQFF	TGTGCCAGCAGGCCTCCAGGGGGCAGCTATGAGCAGTTCTTC
.	TRBV5-6	TRBJ1-2	TRBD1	CASSSWDRAGYTF	TGTGCCAGCAGCTCCTGGGACAGGGCTGGCTACACCTTC
many	TRBV6-2/TRBV6-3	TRBJ1-1	.	CASTGFPSEAFF	TGTGCCAGCACGGGGTTTCCGTCTGAAGCTTTCTTT
.	TRBV5-1	TRBJ2-2	.	CASSTGDLNTGELFF	TGCGCCAGCTCTACGGGGGACCTCAACACCGGGGAGCTGTTTTTT
.	TRBV6-1	TRBJ2-5	.	CASTGLPEVTQYF	TGTGCCAGCACCGGCCTCCCGGAGGTGACCCAGTACTTC